This T cell receptor (beta chain) was obtained from a study of T cell responses to AZD1222 COVID-19 vaccine. Study conclusions and caveats: In a largely white British group with more females than males, clonal diversity was possibly underestimated.

As concerns this clone: Antigen unknown.

The table came from immunoSEQ multiplex PCR; TCRdb's copy has only in-frame clones and leaves some out. The sample includes some 180,000 clones, roughly 92% of them seen just once. V was cut by 6 bases and J by 0 bases, with 12 bases left in between. The length of the CDR3 is 15 residues. The germline V gene has CDR1 MNHEY and CDR2 SVGAGI. Specimen: peripheral blood, collected on day 0 of AZD1222 vaccination. The genes are TRBV6-5 and TRBJ1-3; TRBD1 might be the D (6 bases). The origin of this receptor is an adult in good health. The CDR3 sequence is CASSPDRYSGNTIYF. The CDR3 DNA is TGTGCCAGCAGCCCGGACAGATACTCTGGAAACACCATATATTTT.